Below are 12 T cell receptor beta chains sequenced from a single sample in a study of T cells after yellow fever vaccination. Via MiXCR, TCRdb re-called the 5' RACE reads, giving one row per CDR3 protein. The sample yields roughly 30,000 distinct CDR3 sequences, over 9.5% seen once. The sequenced sample was PBMCs, either bulk or a sorted T-cell subset (CD4+, CD8+, memory, or dextramer-sorted; not recorded which), obtained roughly 15 days after the first yellow fever vaccination. These receptors were obtained from a man younger than 35 who received the YFV17D yellow fever vaccine.

This clonotype was observed at least ten times. The J gene is TRBJ2-7, the V gene TRBV10-2, with D perhaps being TRBD1 or TRBD2 (5 bases each). Germline V gives CDR1 WSHSY, CDR2 SAAADI. V was cut by 8 bases and J by 3 bases, with 20 bases left in between. The CDR3 is made up of 15 amino acids. CDR3 sequence reads: CASQEPSGTFYEQYF. In DNA form, the CDR3 reads TGCGCCAGCCAAGAGCCCTCGGGGACCTTCTACGAGCAGTACTTC.

The table lists this clonotype with many counts. The chain recombines TRBV12-3 or TRBV12-4 with TRBJ2-1; 9 nucleotides agree with TRBD1. Unmatched junction bases numbered 7, after V lost 8 bases and J lost 2 bases. CDR3 size: 15 residues. CDR3 sequence: CASAHWDRAYNEQFF. DNA of the CDR3: TGTGCCAGCGCACATTGGGACAGGGCCTACAATGAGCAGTTCTTC.

In the case of this clonotype: Being one base from a much bigger clone, this may be a read error. This chain joins TRBV7-3 and TRBJ1-1, with 8 bases matching TRBD1. This CDR3 has 14 residues. Germline V lookup: CDR1 SGHTA, CDR2 FQGTGA. The V segment lost 5 bases and the J segment 5 bases; nucleotides outside the gene matches: 7. The CDR3 region has the DNA TGTGCCAGCAGCCCCACAGGGGGGGGGACTGAAGCTTTCTTT. This encodes CASSPTGGGTEAFF.

This clonotype showed up many times. Here the CDR3 reads CSAPSTSADTQYF. CDR3 bases: TGCAGTGCTCCCTCAACCTCCGCAGATACGCAGTATTTT. The V and J genes are TRBV20-1 and TRBJ2-3; D remains unclear. The V end was cut by 5 bases, the J end by 4 bases, with 13 bases between. Per germline, CDR1 DFQATT and CDR2 SNEGSKA (reference sequence). The CDR3 length is 13 residues.

The chain is built from TRBV5-4 and TRBJ2-1; TRBD1 aligns across 8 bases. The CDR3 is 15 residues long. After removal of 6 bases from V and 7 bases from J, the junction contained 12 bases not matched to a gene. Germline CDR1 is SGHNT and CDR2 is YYREEE (reference sequence). The CDR3 DNA follows: TGTGCCAGCAAAGCCGGACAGGGTATCCATAATGAGCAGTTCTTC. It codes for CASKAGQGIHNEQFF.

This clonotype was recorded at least ten times. The chain is built from TRBV12-3 or TRBV12-4 and TRBJ2-3, with D possibly matching TRBD2 (6 bases). V was cut by 6 bases and J by 4 bases, with 14 bases left in between. The CDR3 consists of 14 residues. The CDR3 DNA is TGTGCCAGCAGCCGAACTAGCTCGGCAGATACGCAGTATTTT. Its protein is CASSRTSSADTQYF.

This clonotype was observed a handful of times. The rearrangement joins TRBV5-4 to TRBJ2-5; 10 nucleotides match TRBD2. The CDR3 is made up of 17 amino acids. Trimming at V came to 0 bases and at J to 3 bases, leaving 8 bases not matched to a gene. Per germline, CDR1 SGHNT and CDR2 YYREEE (reference sequence). CDR3 coding DNA: TGTGCCAGCAGCTTGGTTAGCGGGGGGTTGGGGAAAGAGACCCAGTACTTC. Translating gives CASSLVSGGLGKETQYF.

This clonotype showed up many times. The chain carries TRBV10-3 and TRBJ1-1; no clear D gene. CDR1 is ENHRY and CDR2 is SYGVKD in the germline V gene. Deletions cut 0 bases from V and 0 bases from J, with 8 bases between. The CDR3 is 15 residues long. CDR3 loop: CAISESRQMNTEAFF. Here the CDR3 DNA reads TGTGCCATCAGTGAGTCCCGACAAATGAACACTGAAGCTTTCTTT.

This clonotype was detected many times. This chain joins TRBV3-1 and TRBJ2-5; D is unclear. This CDR3 is built from 13 residues. The V gene's germline CDR1 is LGHDT and CDR2 YNNKEL (reference sequence). Trimming cost V 4 bases and J 5 bases, with 11 bases left between them. The CDR3 loop reads CASSRVVAETQYF. CDR3 nucleotide sequence: TGTGCCAGCAGCCGCGTAGTCGCGGAGACCCAGTACTTC.

This clonotype was detected ten times or more. This chain joins TRBV12-3 or TRBV12-4 and TRBJ2-1; D gene unclear. The CDR3 loop spans 11 amino acids. With 6 bases removed from V and 7 bases from J, the gap between germline ends came to 7 bases. The CDR3 protein is CASRERNEQFF. The CDR3 coding sequence is TGTGCCAGCAGAGAGCGAAATGAGCAGTTCTTC.

This clonotype has a count of ten or more. The chain combines TRBV4-2 with TRBJ2-4; D gene ambiguous. V was clipped by 0 bases and J by 13 bases, with 13 bases between them. CDR1 is LGHNA and CDR2 is YNFKEQ in the germline V gene. The CDR3 is 13 amino acids. CDR3 in amino acids: CASSQEKGRLQYF. CDR3 in DNA: TGTGCCAGCAGCCAAGAGAAAGGGCGCTTGCAGTACTTC.

The chain carries TRBV5-1 and TRBJ2-5, with D perhaps TRBD2 (6 bases). V shed 1 base and J shed 4 bases, with 11 bases lying between them. This CDR3 is 14 amino acids long. Germline values: CDR1 SGHRS, CDR2 YFSETQ. The CDR3, as DNA: TGCGCCAGCAGCTTGTTGGTGGGGGGAGAGACCCAGTACTTC. This codes for CASSLLVGGETQYF.